This T cell receptor (beta chain) was found in a study of T cell repertoires in cytomegalovirus infection. MiXCR, applied by TCRdb to the reads, yields one record per CDR3 protein. The sample has around 900,000 distinct CDR3 sequences, 30% to 40% seen once. Remarks on this clonotype: Its specificity is unknown. One end of the junction is discordant with germline, which a read error may explain.

The TCR originated in a human donor in good health (CMV status not recorded). Some clones in this sample may be carry-over from other donors' samples. The sequencing here drew on cultured CD8+ T cells from PBMCs, taken from culture after CMV antigen stimulation.

The DNA of the CDR3 is TGTACCAGCAGCTTCCCGGGAGGGCGTGAGACTGAAGCTTTCTTT. Translated: CTSSFPGGRETEAFF. This chain links TRBV7-6 with TRBJ1-1; no clear D gene. CDR1 SGHVS and CDR2 FNYEAQ come from the germline V gene. This CDR3 is built from 15 residues.